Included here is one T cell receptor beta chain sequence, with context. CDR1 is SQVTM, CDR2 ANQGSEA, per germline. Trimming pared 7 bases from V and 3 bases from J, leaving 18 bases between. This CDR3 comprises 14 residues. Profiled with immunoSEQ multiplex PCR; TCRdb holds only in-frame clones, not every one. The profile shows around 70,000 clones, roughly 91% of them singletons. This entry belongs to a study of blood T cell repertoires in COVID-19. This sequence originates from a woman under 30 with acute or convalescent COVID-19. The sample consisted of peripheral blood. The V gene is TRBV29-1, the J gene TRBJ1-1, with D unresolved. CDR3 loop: CSAGKGGRDTEAFF. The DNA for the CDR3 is TGCAGCGCCGGGAAGGGAGGGCGGGACACTGAAGCTTTCTTT. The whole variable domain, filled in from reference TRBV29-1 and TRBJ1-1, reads SAVISQKPSRDICQRGTSLTIQCQVDSQVTMMFWYRQQPGQSLTLIATANQGSEATYESGFVIDKFPISRPNLTFSTLTVSNMSPEDSSIYLCSAGKGGRDTEAFFGQGTRLTVV.